The 13 T cell receptor beta chains listed next were all sequenced from one sample in a study of T cells in Graves' hyperthyroidism and ophthalmopathy. TCR beta CDR3 region amplification was performed from RNA transcripts. First-round RT-PCR with HTBI primers amplified the TCR CDR3 region. TCRdb reanalysed the multiplex PCR reads using MiXCR and keeps one entry per CDR3 protein. The sample yields about 210,000 distinct CDR3 sequences, over 15% seen once. Sequencing was performed on blood. Source of these receptors: a man aged 50 to 60 with Graves' hyperthyroidism.

The table lists this clonotype with a few counts. The chain combines TRBV12-3 or TRBV12-4 with TRBJ2-7, with TRBD1 matching 9 bases. Trimming at V came to 5 bases and at J to 1 base, leaving 6 bases not matched to a gene. This CDR3 comprises 15 residues. The DNA of the CDR3 is TGTGCCAGCAGTCTCGGACAGGGGACTTCCTACGAGCAGTACTTC. It yields the protein CASSLGQGTSYEQYF.

This clonotype has a count of ten or more. The chain carries TRBV20-1 and TRBJ2-7; D gene unclear. The CDR3 has 15 amino acids. V lost 0 bases and J 2 bases, leaving 14 bases between the germline ends. Germline V gene lookup returns CDR1 DFQATT and CDR2 SNEGSKA (reference sequence). This CDR3 is CSAREGQRMAYEQYF. In DNA form, the CDR3 reads TGCAGTGCTAGAGAGGGCCAAAGGATGGCCTACGAGCAGTACTTC.

The V call is TRBV6-2 or TRBV6-3, the J call TRBJ1-1; TRBD1 is a possible D gene (5 bases). CDR1 is MNHEY, CDR2 SVGEGT, per germline. The CDR3 consists of 16 residues. V lost 3 bases and J 5 bases, leaving 19 bases between the germline ends. CDR3 sequence: CASSYIGLPWGTEAFF. CDR3 nucleotide sequence: TGTGCCAGCAGTTATATCGGCCTCCCTTGGGGGACTGAAGCTTTCTTT.

The chain recombines TRBV10-3 with TRBJ2-1; possibly TRBD1 or TRBD2 for D (5 bases each). The V and J ends lost 4 bases and 7 bases respectively, with 14 bases between them. In germline, CDR1 is ENHRY, CDR2 SYGVKD. The CDR3 totals 14 residues. CDR3 nucleotides: TGTGCCATCAGTGGGGGACCCCCAGGGAATGAGCAGTTCTTC. As protein: CAISGGPPGNEQFF.

The genes are TRBV6-1 and TRBJ2-4, with unresolved D. V was pared by 2 bases and J by 13 bases, with 15 bases between. From germline, CDR1 is MNHNS and CDR2 SASEGT. The CDR3 has 13 residues. This CDR3 reads CASSEIVAGGQYF. The CDR3 bases are TGTGCCAGCAGTGAAATTGTGGCAGGTGGACAGTACTTC.

This clonotype was observed a handful of times. A much bigger clone sits one base away, suggesting this may be a read error. The V call is TRBV7-9, the J call TRBJ2-5; D is uncertain. In germline, CDR1 is SEHNR, CDR2 FQNEAQ (reference sequence). Trimming shortened V by 5 bases and J by 7 bases, and 11 bases separated the two germline ends. The CDR3 is 12 residues long. The CDR3 region is CASSPIPGTQYF. DNA for the CDR3: TGTGCCAGCAGCCCTATCCCGGGGACCCAGTACTTC.

In this sample, this clonotype turned up a few times. V is TRBV28 and J is TRBJ2-4, with D unresolved. CDR3 length: 14 residues. V was shortened by 6 bases and J by 0 bases, with 9 bases between the two germline ends. CDR1 MDHEN and CDR2 SYDVKM come from the germline V gene. The CDR3: CASSRAVAKNIQYF. The CDR3 bases are TGTGCCAGCAGCCGCGCCGTAGCCAAAAACATTCAGTACTTC. The full variable domain, rest sourced from reference TRBV28 and TRBJ2-4, is DVKVTQSSRYLVKRTGEKVFLECVQDMDHENMFWYRQDPGLGLRLIYFSYDVKMKEKGDIPEGYSVSREKKERFSLILESASTNQTSMYLCASSRAVAKNIQYFGAGTRLSVL.

Note on this clonotype: This may be a read error: a much more frequent sequence differs by one nucleotide. This chain uses TRBV28 with TRBJ2-7; D is uncertain. Germline CDR1 is MDHEN and CDR2 is SYDVKM. Trimming removed 2 bases at V and 2 bases at J, with 16 bases between. The CDR3 has 16 residues. The CDR3 DNA reads as TGTGCCAGCAGTTTAACAGTCCCCCCCCATACCTACGAGCAGTACTTC. It specifies CASSLTVPPHTYEQYF.

This clonotype appeared many times. The V call is TRBV11-2, the J call TRBJ2-1, with no clear D. This CDR3 has 15 amino acids. The V gene's germline CDR1 is SGHAT and CDR2 FQNNGV. Trimming removed 2 bases from V and 6 bases from J, with 14 bases in between. CDR3 nucleotides: TGTGCCAGCAGCTTACTCCGGGTAGAAGGCAATGAGCAGTTCTTC. This sequence encodes CASSLLRVEGNEQFF.

This clonotype was seen a few times. The J gene is TRBJ2-1, the V gene TRBV24-1, with D unclear. Trimming shortened V by 4 bases and J by 8 bases, and 11 bases separated the two germline ends. Germline V CDR1 and CDR2: KGHDR, SFDVKD. The CDR3 loop spans 13 amino acids. In DNA form, the CDR3 reads TGTGCCACCAGTGACCGCGCGACGTATGAGCAGTTCTTC. Protein: CATSDRATYEQFF.

In this sample, this clonotype turned up a few times. The chain uses TRBV7-2 and TRBJ2-7, with 8 nucleotides matching TRBD2. This CDR3 is built from 13 residues. The V and J ends lost 4 bases and 8 bases, in that order; junction bases with no gene match: 7. The V gene's germline CDR1 is SGHTA and CDR2 FQGNSA. In DNA form, the CDR3 reads TGTGCCAGCAGCTCCGGACTAGCTCCCAAGCAGTACTTC. This encodes CASSSGLAPKQYF.

This clonotype was counted ten times or more. V usage is TRBV6-1 and J usage is TRBJ2-1, with 10 bases lining up with TRBD2. CDR3 length equals 15 residues. V dropped 3 bases and J dropped 2; count of bases not matched to a gene: 1. Germline CDR1 MNHNS, CDR2 SASEGT. The CDR3, as DNA: TGTGCCAGCAGTGACCTAGCGGGAGCCTACAATGAGCAGTTCTTC. Protein: CASSDLAGAYNEQFF.

This clonotype was seen a handful of times. The V call is TRBV6-1, the J call TRBJ2-2, with TRBD2 identical over 8 bases. The CDR3 runs 14 residues. CDR1 is MNHNS, CDR2 SASEGT, per germline. V lost 11 bases and J lost 0; bases outside the gene matches: 5. The CDR3, as DNA: TGTGCCCACGGGGGGGGGGCGAACACCGGGGAGCTGTTTTTT. It specifies CAHGGGANTGELFF.